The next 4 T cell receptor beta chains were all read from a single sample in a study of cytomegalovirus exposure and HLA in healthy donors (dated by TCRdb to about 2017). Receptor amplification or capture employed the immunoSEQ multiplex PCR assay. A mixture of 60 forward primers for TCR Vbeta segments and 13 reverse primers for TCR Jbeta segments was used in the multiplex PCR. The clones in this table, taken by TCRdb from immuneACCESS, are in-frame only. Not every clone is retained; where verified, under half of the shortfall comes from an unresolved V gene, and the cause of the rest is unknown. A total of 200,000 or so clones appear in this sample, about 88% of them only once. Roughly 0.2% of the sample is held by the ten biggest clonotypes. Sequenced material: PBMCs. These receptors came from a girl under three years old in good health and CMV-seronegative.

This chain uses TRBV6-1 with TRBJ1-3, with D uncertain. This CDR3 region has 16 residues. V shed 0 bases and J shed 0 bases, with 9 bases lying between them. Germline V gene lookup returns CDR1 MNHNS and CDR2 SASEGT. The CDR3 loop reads CASSEASGFSGNTIYF. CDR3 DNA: TGTGCCAGCAGTGAAGCGTCCGGGTTCTCTGGAAACACCATATATTTT.

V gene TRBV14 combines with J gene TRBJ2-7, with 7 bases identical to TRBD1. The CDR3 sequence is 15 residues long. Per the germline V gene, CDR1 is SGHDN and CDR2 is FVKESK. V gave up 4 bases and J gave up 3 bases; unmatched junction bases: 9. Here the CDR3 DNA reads TGTGCCAGCAGCCCAACAGGGGCCCTGCTCTACGAGCAGTACTTC. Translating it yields CASSPTGALLYEQYF.

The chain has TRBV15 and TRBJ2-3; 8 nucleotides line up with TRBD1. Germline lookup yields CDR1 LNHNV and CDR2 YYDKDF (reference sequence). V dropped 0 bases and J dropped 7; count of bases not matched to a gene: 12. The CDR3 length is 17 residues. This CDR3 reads CATSRERTGTGLNTQYF. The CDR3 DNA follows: TGTGCCACCAGCAGAGAGCGAACCGGGACAGGCCTCAATACGCAGTATTTT.

The CDR3 DNA reads as TGTGCCAACGGACAGGGAGAGGGATACGAGCAGTACTTC. This encodes CANGQGEGYEQYF. The rearrangement joins TRBV10-3 to TRBJ2-7, with 8 bases fitting TRBD1. The CDR3 sequence is 13 residues long. The V gene end was trimmed by 10 bases and the J gene end by 4 bases; junction bases not matched to a gene: 9. CDR1 is ENHRY, CDR2 SYGVKD, per germline.